This T cell receptor (beta chain) was identified during a study of metastatic and nonmetastatic thyroid tumors. Study-level information: Repertoires from malignant and benign thyroid patients were compared across blood and tumor or nodule tissue.

Germline V gene lookup returns CDR1 LNHDA and CDR2 SQIVND (reference sequence). Trimming took 3 bases from V and 3 from J, leaving 9 bases between them. This CDR3 has 13 residues. Patients underwent thyroid surgery, and none had received any treatment before it. TCRdb re-analyzed the PCR reads through MiXCR. This sample has 85,000 to 100,000 clones, with approximately 12% found just once. This clone was seen repeatedly, ten times or more. Material for sequencing was blood. This clonotype was sampled from a female donor with papillary thyroid cancer or a benign thyroid nodule (not recorded which). Some clones in this sample may be carry-over from other donors' samples. The rearrangement links TRBV19 to TRBJ2-7; no clear D gene. This CDR3 is CASSMNIFYEQYF. CDR3 nucleotide sequence: TGTGCCAGTAGTATGAACATTTTCTACGAGCAGTACTTC.